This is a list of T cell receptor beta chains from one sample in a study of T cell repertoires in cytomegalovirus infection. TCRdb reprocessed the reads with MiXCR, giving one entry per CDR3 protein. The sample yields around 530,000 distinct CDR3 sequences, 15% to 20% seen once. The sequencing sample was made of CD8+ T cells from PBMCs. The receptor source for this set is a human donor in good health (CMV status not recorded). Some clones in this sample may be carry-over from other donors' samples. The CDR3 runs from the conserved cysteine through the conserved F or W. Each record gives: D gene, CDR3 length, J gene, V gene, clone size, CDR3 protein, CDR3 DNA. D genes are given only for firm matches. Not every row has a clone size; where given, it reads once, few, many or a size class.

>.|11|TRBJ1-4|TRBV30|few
CAWSDGRGNIF
TGTGCCTGGAGTGATGGGAGGGGGAATATTTTT
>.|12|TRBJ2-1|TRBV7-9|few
CASSRTGNEQFF
TGTGCCAGCAGCCGGACTGGCAATGAGCAGTTCTTC
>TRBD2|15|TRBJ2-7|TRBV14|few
CASSQTGLVFYEQYF
TGTGCCAGCAGCCAAACGGGACTAGTGTTCTACGAGCAGTACTTC
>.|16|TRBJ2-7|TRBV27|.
CASSLSKGTVSYEQYF
TGTGCCAGCAGTTTATCCAAAGGGACGGTCTCCTACGAGCAGTACTTC
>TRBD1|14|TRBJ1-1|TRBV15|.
CATSAGQVNTEAFF
TGTGCCACCAGCGCGGGACAGGTTAACACTGAAGCTTTCTTT
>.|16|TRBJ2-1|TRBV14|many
CASSQEAYGPYNEQFF
TGTGCCAGCAGCCAAGAAGCGTACGGCCCCTACAATGAGCAGTTCTTC
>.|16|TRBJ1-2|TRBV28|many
CASSSPAGGAHYGYTF
TGTGCCAGCAGTTCCCCGGCTGGGGGGGCGCACTATGGCTACACCTTC
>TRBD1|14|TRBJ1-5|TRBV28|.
CASSLSTGSQPQHF
TGTGCCAGCAGTTTATCGACAGGGAGTCAGCCCCAGCATTTT
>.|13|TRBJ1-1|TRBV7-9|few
CASTQYPPPEAFF
TGTGCCAGCACCCAATACCCCCCCCCTGAAGCTTTCTTT
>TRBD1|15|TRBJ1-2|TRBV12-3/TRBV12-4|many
CASSFRLQGGYGYTF
TGTGCCAGCAGTTTCCGCCTACAGGGGGGCTATGGCTACACCTTC